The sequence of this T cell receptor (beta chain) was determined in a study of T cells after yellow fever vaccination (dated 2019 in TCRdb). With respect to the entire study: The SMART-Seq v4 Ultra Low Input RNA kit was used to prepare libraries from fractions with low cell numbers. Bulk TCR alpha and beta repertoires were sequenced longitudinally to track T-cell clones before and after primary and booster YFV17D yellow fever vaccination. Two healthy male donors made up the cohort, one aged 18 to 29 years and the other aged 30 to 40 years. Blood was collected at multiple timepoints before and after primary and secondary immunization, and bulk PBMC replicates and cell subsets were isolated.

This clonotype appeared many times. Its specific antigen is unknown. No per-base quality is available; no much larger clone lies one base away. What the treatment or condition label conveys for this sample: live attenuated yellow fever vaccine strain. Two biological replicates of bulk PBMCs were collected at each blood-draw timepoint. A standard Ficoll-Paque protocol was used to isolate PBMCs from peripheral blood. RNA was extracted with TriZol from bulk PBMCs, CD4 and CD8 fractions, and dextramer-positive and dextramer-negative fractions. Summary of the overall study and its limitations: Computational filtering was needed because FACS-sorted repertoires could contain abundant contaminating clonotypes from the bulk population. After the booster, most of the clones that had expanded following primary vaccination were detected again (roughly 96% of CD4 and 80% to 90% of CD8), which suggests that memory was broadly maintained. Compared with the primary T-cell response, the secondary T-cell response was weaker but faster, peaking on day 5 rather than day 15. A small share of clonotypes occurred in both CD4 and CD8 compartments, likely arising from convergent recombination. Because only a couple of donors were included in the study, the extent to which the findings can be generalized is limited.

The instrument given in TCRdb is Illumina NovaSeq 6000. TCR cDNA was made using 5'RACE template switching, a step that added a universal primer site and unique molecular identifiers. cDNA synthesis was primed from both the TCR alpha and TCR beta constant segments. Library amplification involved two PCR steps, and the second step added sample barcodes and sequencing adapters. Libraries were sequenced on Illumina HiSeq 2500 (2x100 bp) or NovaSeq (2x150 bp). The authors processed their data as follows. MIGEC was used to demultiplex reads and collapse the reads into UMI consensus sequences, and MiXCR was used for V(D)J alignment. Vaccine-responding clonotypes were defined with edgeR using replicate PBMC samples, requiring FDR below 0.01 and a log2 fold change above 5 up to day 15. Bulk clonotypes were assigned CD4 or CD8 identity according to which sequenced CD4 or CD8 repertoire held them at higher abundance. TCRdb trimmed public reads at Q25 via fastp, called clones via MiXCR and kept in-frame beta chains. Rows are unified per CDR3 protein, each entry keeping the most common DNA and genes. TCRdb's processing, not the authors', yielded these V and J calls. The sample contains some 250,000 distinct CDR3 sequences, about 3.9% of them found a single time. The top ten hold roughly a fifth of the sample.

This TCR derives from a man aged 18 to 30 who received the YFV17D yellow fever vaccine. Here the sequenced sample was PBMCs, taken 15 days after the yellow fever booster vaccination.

The nucleotide sequence is given as TGCAGTGCCCAAAGTGGGGGGGCCTTCACCGGGGAGCTGTTTTTT. It translates to CSAQSGGAFTGELFF. Here the chain combines TRBV20-1 and TRBJ2-2; D gene: possibly TRBD2, on 7 matching bases. V loses 6 bases, J loses 4 bases, and the germline ends lie 18 bases apart. The CDR3, from cysteine to phenylalanine, totals 15 residues. The kept DNA is CDR3 alone, 45 bases in frame from the first base. Per the germline V gene (reference sequence), DFQATT is the CDR1 and SNEGSKA is the CDR2.